This entry describes one T cell receptor beta chain. This clonotype was observed at least ten times. The specificity of this receptor is unknown. No quality values exist for individual bases; no much larger clone is one base distant. The sample comes from a study of T cells in Graves' hyperthyroidism and ophthalmopathy (dated by TCRdb to about 2019). Context from the whole study: Peripheral blood samples were taken at initial diagnosis, before any treatment was given. According to the paper, TCR Vbeta CDR3 sequencing was carried out on some 130 peripheral blood samples, which came from 40 to 45 ophthalmopathy, under 80 hyperthyroidism and some 17 progressor patients. An independent validation cohort of 18 to 20 hyperthyroidism patients and about 15 patients who later progressed to ophthalmopathy tested prospective prediction of ophthalmopathy. To identify distinguishing TCR V-J signatures, a discovery cohort of about a hundred patients was used, comprising fewer than 45 with Graves' ophthalmopathy and roughly 60 with stable Graves' hyperthyroidism. Thyroid tissue and blood T-cell repertoires from six Graves' hyperthyroidism patients were also compared in the study. Following sampling, methimazole starting at 30 mg daily was given to hyperthyroidism patients, and high-dose intravenous methylprednisolone was given to ophthalmopathy patients. The approximately 100 discovery patients were divided at random into training and test sets in a 7:3 ratio.

Amplification of TCR beta CDR3 regions was carried out from RNA transcripts. For the first round of RT-PCR on the TCR CDR3, the HTBI primer set was used together with the Qiagen OneStep RT-PCR kit. Libraries were constructed in a second round of multiplex PCR, after which size selection and purification were carried out. Sequencing of the libraries was done on an Illumina HiSeq2000 using paired-end 100 bp reads. For the original study's pipeline: SOAPnuke was used to process the raw data, throwing out any read that contained adapters or uncalled bases, had a mean Phred below 15, or lacked an exact constant-primer or identifier match. COPE v1.2.5 was used to merge high-quality paired reads, and clonotypes were defined as unique nucleotide sequences. MiTCR v1.1 was used to align the clonotypes against IMGT TRBV, TRBD and TRBJ reference segments. The analysis was restricted to V-J combinations with a frequency above 0.0001, which together covered about 99% of the repertoires. The TCS score was defined as F50 (clonal expansion) divided by E x V (chaos), with BLOSUM62-based TCRdist calculated between CDR3 peptides within each V-J. Welch's t-statistics and random forest reduced 500 to 550 V-J features to 10 to 15, which were used in a naive Bayes classifier (R e1071). The public reads were run again by TCRdb, first through fastp at Q25 and then through MiXCR, and only productive beta chains were kept. Identical CDR3 protein sequences are pooled into one entry, listed with their most common genes and DNA. The V and J calls come from TCRdb's annotation, not from the publication. In all, the sample holds about 300,000 distinct CDR3 sequences, and roughly 19% of those were seen once. The ten largest clones add up to under 40% of the sample.

Moderately to severely active disease, a Clinical Activity Score of at least 3, a NOSPECS grade of at least 4, and a duration under 3 months were present in ophthalmopathy patients. Exclusion was applied to patients with uncontrolled infections, other autoimmune diseases, pregnancy or lactation. Clinical symptoms, serum thyroxine and TRAb, thyroid ultrasound, and orbital computed tomography formed the basis for the diagnoses. PBMCs were separated from roughly 10 ml of fresh peripheral blood using Ficoll-Paque density gradient centrifugation. Trizol reagent was used to extract total RNA, and RNA quality was then checked on an Agilent 2100 Bioanalyzer. Study-level results and caveats: During validation, the model predicted progression to ophthalmopathy a median of approximately 6.5 months ahead of onset, with around 71% sensitivity and under 85% specificity. A model built on a 13 V-J signature distinguished ophthalmopathy from stable hyperthyroidism, reaching over 85% sensitivity and 81% to 83% specificity in cross-validation and 80%/75% in testing. Sample size was not statistically predetermined, and investigators were not blinded to group allocation. Blood samples also contained most of the expanded thyroid clonotypes (frequency above 0.001), which suggests that blood repertoires may reflect thyroid immune responses.

Compared with germline, V lacks 5 bases and J lacks 5 bases; bases without a gene match: 10. CDR1 and CDR2 (LGHDT, YNNKEL) derive from the germline V gene (reference sequence). The CDR3 sequence holds 16 residues, the cysteine and phenylalanine included. The entry retains the CDR3 DNA only, 48 bases that are in frame from base 1. The specimen sequenced was blood. The receptor's source is a man between 45 and 60 years old with Graves' ophthalmopathy. The V and J genes are TRBV3-1 and TRBJ2-1, with 9 middle bases fitting TRBD2. The sequenced DNA is TGTGCCAGCAGCTTGAGACTAGCGGCCCCCGACAATGAGCAGTTCTTC. Translation gives CASSLRLAAPDNEQFF.